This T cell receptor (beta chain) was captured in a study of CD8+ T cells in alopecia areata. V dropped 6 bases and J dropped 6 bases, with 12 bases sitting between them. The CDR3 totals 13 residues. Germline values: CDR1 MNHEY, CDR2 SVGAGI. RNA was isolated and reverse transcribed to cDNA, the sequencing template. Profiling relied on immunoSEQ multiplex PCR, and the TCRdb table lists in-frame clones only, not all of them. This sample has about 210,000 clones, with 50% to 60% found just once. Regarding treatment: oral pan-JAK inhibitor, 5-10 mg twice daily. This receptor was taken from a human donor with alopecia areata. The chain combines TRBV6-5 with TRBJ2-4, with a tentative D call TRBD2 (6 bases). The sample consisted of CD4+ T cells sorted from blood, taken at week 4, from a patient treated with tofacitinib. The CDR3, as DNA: TGTGCCAGCAGCGGATGGGAGGCAAACATTCAGTACTTC. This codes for CASSGWEANIQYF.